This is a list of T cell receptor beta chains from one sample in a study of T cell responses to AZD1222 COVID-19 vaccine. Measured with immunoSEQ multiplex PCR; TCRdb has only the in-frame clones, and not every one. The data hold over 100,000 clones, with approximately 90% observed a single time. This specimen consisted of peripheral blood, obtained on day 0 of AZD1222 vaccination. These receptor sequences come from an adult in good health. The CDR3 runs from the conserved cysteine through the conserved F or W. The order of the fields is clone size, V gene, J gene, D gene, CDR3 protein, CDR3 DNA. The D gene is left open where the match is weak. Rows may omit the clone size; those that give it use once, few, many or a size class.

clone size: -
V gene: TRBV27
J gene: TRBJ1-2
D gene: TRBD1
CDR3 protein: CASRPDRGHGYTF
CDR3 DNA: TGTGCCAGCAGACCCGACAGGGGACATGGCTACACCTTC

clone size: -
V gene: TRBV9
J gene: TRBJ1-2
D gene: TRBD1
CDR3 protein: CASSVDGRGGADYGYTF
CDR3 DNA: TGTGCCAGCAGCGTTGACGGTAGAGGGGGCGCGGACTATGGCTACACCTTC

clone size: once
V gene: TRBV4-1
J gene: TRBJ1-1
D gene: -
CDR3 protein: CASSQPTGSAEAFF
CDR3 DNA: TGCGCCAGCAGCCAACCAACAGGGAGCGCTGAAGCTTTCTTT

clone size: -
V gene: TRBV15
J gene: TRBJ1-6
D gene: -
CDR3 protein: CATSSITGTSPLHF
CDR3 DNA: TGTGCCACCAGCAGCATTACAGGGACCTCACCCCTCCACTTT

clone size: -
V gene: TRBV2
J gene: TRBJ2-7
D gene: -
CDR3 protein: CASSSYEQYF
CDR3 DNA: TGTGCCAGCAGCTCCTACGAGCAGTACTTC

clone size: -
V gene: TRBV27
J gene: TRBJ1-4
D gene: -
CDR3 protein: CASSFTNEKLFF
CDR3 DNA: TGTGCCAGCAGTTTCACCAATGAAAAACTGTTTTTT

clone size: -
V gene: TRBV7-9
J gene: TRBJ2-7
D gene: TRBD1
CDR3 protein: CASSTPQGVGSYEQYF
CDR3 DNA: TGTGCCAGCAGCACCCCCCAGGGGGTGGGCTCCTACGAGCAGTACTTC

clone size: -
V gene: TRBV18
J gene: TRBJ2-7
D gene: TRBD1
CDR3 protein: CASSGTGPASYEQYF
CDR3 DNA: TGTGCCAGCTCAGGGACAGGCCCGGCCTCCTACGAGCAGTACTTC

clone size: -
V gene: TRBV5-1
J gene: TRBJ2-3
D gene: -
CDR3 protein: CASSKAGRTDTQYF
CDR3 DNA: TGCGCCAGCAGCAAGGCCGGGCGCACAGATACGCAGTATTTT

clone size: -
V gene: TRBV7-9
J gene: TRBJ2-5
D gene: -
CDR3 protein: CASSWNRVITEETQYF
CDR3 DNA: TGTGCCAGCAGCTGGAACAGGGTTATAACCGAAGAGACCCAGTACTTC

clone size: -
V gene: TRBV19
J gene: TRBJ1-5
D gene: -
CDR3 protein: CANTLGQGNSNQPQHF
CDR3 DNA: TGTGCCAATACCTTGGGGCAGGGAAACAGCAATCAGCCCCAGCATTTT

clone size: once
V gene: TRBV6-1
J gene: TRBJ1-4
D gene: -
CDR3 protein: CASSEVWTVTEKLFF
CDR3 DNA: TGTGCCAGCAGTGAAGTCTGGACAGTAACTGAAAAACTGTTTTTT

clone size: -
V gene: TRBV7-9
J gene: TRBJ2-2
D gene: -
CDR3 protein: CASSLEFGRNTGELFF
CDR3 DNA: TGTGCCAGCAGCTTAGAATTCGGTCGCAACACCGGGGAGCTGTTTTTT

clone size: -
V gene: TRBV19
J gene: TRBJ1-1
D gene: -
CDR3 protein: CASSIKGLNTEAFF
CDR3 DNA: TGTGCCAGTAGTATCAAGGGGCTGAACACTGAAGCTTTCTTT

clone size: -
V gene: TRBV12-3/TRBV12-4
J gene: TRBJ1-3
D gene: -
CDR3 protein: CASSRTSGNTIYF
CDR3 DNA: TGTGCCAGCAGTCGTACCTCTGGAAACACCATATATTTT

clone size: -
V gene: TRBV7-9
J gene: TRBJ2-7
D gene: -
CDR3 protein: CASSDSQGTEQYF
CDR3 DNA: TGTGCCAGCAGCGATAGCCAGGGCACCGAGCAGTACTTC

clone size: -
V gene: TRBV19
J gene: TRBJ1-6
D gene: TRBD1
CDR3 protein: CASTALPTGGAYNSPLHF
CDR3 DNA: TGTGCCAGTACCGCTCTACCCACAGGGGGCGCATATAATTCACCCCTCCACTTT

clone size: -
V gene: TRBV6-1
J gene: TRBJ1-2
D gene: -
CDR3 protein: CASSEFPDVWRGYGYTF
CDR3 DNA: TGTGCCAGCAGTGAATTCCCGGACGTCTGGCGGGGCTATGGCTACACCTTC

clone size: -
V gene: TRBV19
J gene: TRBJ1-1
D gene: TRBD1
CDR3 protein: CASSGDRGLWTEAFF
CDR3 DNA: TGTGCCAGTAGTGGGGACAGGGGGCTGTGGACTGAAGCTTTCTTT

clone size: -
V gene: TRBV19
J gene: TRBJ2-2
D gene: -
CDR3 protein: CASRFVATTGELFF
CDR3 DNA: TGTGCCAGTAGGTTTGTAGCAACCACCGGGGAGCTGTTTTTT

clone size: -
V gene: TRBV5-4
J gene: TRBJ1-6
D gene: -
CDR3 protein: CASSWAGVNSPLHF
CDR3 DNA: TGTGCCAGCAGCTGGGCAGGGGTAAATTCACCCCTCCACTTT

clone size: -
V gene: TRBV10-3
J gene: TRBJ2-7
D gene: -
CDR3 protein: CATGGTGFHYEQYF
CDR3 DNA: TGTGCCACGGGGGGGACAGGGTTTCACTACGAGCAGTACTTC

clone size: -
V gene: TRBV14
J gene: TRBJ1-1
D gene: TRBD1
CDR3 protein: CASSQLQGAGTEAFF
CDR3 DNA: TGTGCCAGCAGCCAATTACAGGGGGCAGGGACTGAAGCTTTCTTT

clone size: -
V gene: TRBV20-1
J gene: TRBJ1-1
D gene: -
CDR3 protein: CSASHGPGTEAFF
CDR3 DNA: TGCAGTGCTAGTCACGGACCGGGGACTGAAGCTTTCTTT

clone size: -
V gene: TRBV2
J gene: TRBJ1-5
D gene: TRBD1
CDR3 protein: CASSTGTGMRNQPQHF
CDR3 DNA: TGTGCCAGCAGCACCGGGACAGGGATGAGAAATCAGCCCCAGCATTTT

clone size: few
V gene: TRBV27
J gene: TRBJ2-7
D gene: TRBD1
CDR3 protein: CASSFTGQTSSYEQYF
CDR3 DNA: TGTGCCAGCAGTTTCACGGGACAGACCAGCTCCTACGAGCAGTACTTC

clone size: -
V gene: TRBV6-2/TRBV6-3
J gene: TRBJ1-3
D gene: -
CDR3 protein: CASSPTLGSGNTIYF
CDR3 DNA: TGTGCCAGCAGTCCCACCTTAGGCTCTGGAAACACCATATATTTT

clone size: -
V gene: TRBV4-1
J gene: TRBJ1-2
D gene: -
CDR3 protein: CASSQESTANYGYTF
CDR3 DNA: TGCGCCAGCAGCCAAGAATCGACAGCTAACTATGGCTACACCTTC